These 26 T cell receptor beta chains were all obtained from the same sample, sequenced in a study of cytomegalovirus exposure and HLA in healthy donors. Both 60 Vbeta primers and 13 Jbeta primers went into the PCR. Sequencing used immunoSEQ multiplex PCR; TCRdb keeps in-frame clones, though not all of them. This sample has 220,000 or so clones, with approximately 85% found just once. What was sequenced was PBMCs. Every receptor here comes from a middle-aged woman in good health and CMV-seronegative.

The chain carries TRBV10-2 and TRBJ1-4; maybe TRBD1 (6 bases). Germline V lookup: CDR1 WSHSY, CDR2 SAAADI. The ends were cut back, 5 bases at V and 5 bases at J, with 12 bases in the middle. The CDR3 totals 14 residues. The CDR3 loop reads CASSPTGPNEKLFF. The CDR3 bases are TGCGCCAGCAGTCCTACAGGGCCCAATGAAAAACTGTTTTTT.

This clone was seen a few times. The chain employs TRBV6-6 and TRBJ1-4; weak D call: TRBD1 (6 bases). Germline V gene lookup returns CDR1 MNHNY and CDR2 SVGAGI (reference sequence). Trimming pared 2 bases from V and 0 bases from J, leaving 10 bases between. The CDR3 contains 16 residues. CDR3 in amino acids: CASSYGQTATNEKLFF. CDR3 bases: TGTGCCAGCAGTTACGGACAGACTGCAACTAATGAAAAACTGTTTTTT.

V and J are TRBV10-2 and TRBJ2-1; TRBD2 matches at 9 bases. The germline V gene has CDR1 WSHSY and CDR2 SAAADI. The CDR3 is made up of 15 amino acids. Trimming cost V 1 base and J 6 bases; bases outside gene matches: 4. CDR3 in amino acids: CASSELAGGGNEQFF. Written as DNA, the CDR3 is TGCGCCAGCAGTGAGTTGGCGGGAGGGGGCAATGAGCAGTTCTTC.

This sequence joins TRBV5-1 and TRBJ2-2, with TRBD2 as a possible D gene (6 bases). Trimming shortened V by 3 bases and J by 6 bases, and 15 bases separated the two germline ends. The CDR3 is made up of 15 amino acids. Germline CDR1 reads SGHRS; CDR2 reads YFSETQ. The CDR3 reads CASSSGEDYPGELFF. DNA of the CDR3: TGCGCCAGCAGCTCCGGGGAGGATTACCCCGGGGAGCTGTTTTTT.

V and J are TRBV27 and TRBJ1-1; 7 nucleotides line up with TRBD1. Per germline, CDR1 MNHEY and CDR2 SMNVEV (reference sequence). Trimming took 6 bases from V and 6 from J; bases not matched to a gene: 13. The CDR3 runs to 15 residues. The CDR3 DNA reads TGTGCCAGCAGCCAACAGGGGAATCTGAAACCTGAAGCTTTCTTT. This translates into CASSQQGNLKPEAFF.

The genes are TRBV7-9 and TRBJ1-1; 7 bases map to TRBD1. Germline assignment: CDR1 SEHNR and CDR2 FQNEAQ (reference sequence). V dropped 4 bases and J dropped 7; count of bases not matched to a gene: 6. The CDR3 contains 13 residues. CDR3 region: CASSSTGENEAFF. DNA of the CDR3: TGTGCCAGCAGCTCCACAGGGGAGAATGAAGCTTTCTTT.

The chain is built from TRBV19 and TRBJ1-1; tentatively, D is TRBD1 (6 bases). Per germline, CDR1 LNHDA and CDR2 SQIVND (reference sequence). Trimming cost V 4 bases and J 1 base, with 7 bases left between them. This CDR3 is 13 amino acids long. DNA for the CDR3: TGTGCCAGTAGTACACAGGGGAACACTGAAGCTTTCTTT. Its protein is CASSTQGNTEAFF.

The chain uses TRBV28 and TRBJ2-7; the D gene is possibly TRBD2 (6 bases). This CDR3 region has 15 residues. Trimming pared 5 bases from V and 2 bases from J, leaving 16 bases between. The germline V gene has CDR1 MDHEN and CDR2 SYDVKM. DNA for the CDR3: TGTGCCAGCAGTCCCCCGGCGGGGCTTCCCTACGAGCAGTACTTC. Its protein is CASSPPAGLPYEQYF.

V gene TRBV28 combines with J gene TRBJ1-2; the D is unclear. The germline gives CDR1 MDHEN, CDR2 SYDVKM. Trimming stripped 5 bases from V and 8 bases from J, with 18 bases between. The CDR3 is 14 amino acids. The chain's CDR3 is CASSPRHTLKGYTF. DNA for the CDR3: TGTGCCAGCAGTCCTCGACATACCTTAAAGGGCTACACCTTC.

J is TRBJ2-1 and V is TRBV5-4, with 7 bases matching TRBD1. The trim removed 6 bases at V and 7 bases at J, leaving 7 bases unmatched. CDR3 size: 13 residues. The germline V gene encodes CDR1 SGHNT and CDR2 YYREEE (reference sequence). The CDR3 DNA follows: TGTGCCAGCAAAGGGGGCGGGTTGAATGAGCAGTTCTTC. Its protein product is CASKGGGLNEQFF.

The chain employs TRBV27 and TRBJ2-7, with TRBD2 matching over 10 bases. CDR3 length equals 16 residues. CDR1 and CDR2 from the germline V gene are MNHEY and SMNVEV (reference sequence). J gave up 2 bases and V 5 bases, and 9 bases lay outside the gene matches. CDR3 nucleotides: TGTGCCAGCAGTCCGTCAACTAGCGGGATCCCCTACGAGCAGTACTTC. Translation gives CASSPSTSGIPYEQYF.

The rearrangement uses TRBV15 and TRBJ2-2; possibly TRBD2 for D (6 bases). The CDR3 is made up of 16 amino acids. Per germline, CDR1 LNHNV and CDR2 YYDKDF (reference sequence). V was trimmed by 3 bases and J by 1 base, leaving 12 bases between them. This CDR3 reads CATSRWGLKNTGELFF. The CDR3 nucleotides read TGTGCCACCAGCAGGTGGGGACTCAAGAACACCGGGGAGCTGTTTTTT.

This clone was detected once. The chain has TRBV6-5 and TRBJ1-6; tentatively, D is TRBD1 (6 bases). The length of the CDR3 is 14 residues. Germline CDR1 MNHEY, CDR2 SVGAGI. The V and J ends lost 10 bases and 6 bases respectively, with 16 bases between them. The CDR3, as DNA: TGTGCCATAGGAAACAGGGAGAGTAATTCACCCCTCCACTTT. This gives the protein CAIGNRESNSPLHF.

This clone showed up just once. The chain is built from TRBV27 and TRBJ1-2; D is ambiguous. Germline V gives CDR1 MNHEY, CDR2 SMNVEV (reference sequence). Trimming took 6 bases from V and 4 from J, leaving 18 bases between them. The CDR3 consists of 15 residues. CDR3 residues: CASRPLGGSIYGYTF. The CDR3 region has the DNA TGTGCCAGCAGGCCCCTCGGCGGCAGCATCTATGGCTACACCTTC.

V usage is TRBV9 and J usage is TRBJ1-2; no clear D. CDR3 size: 12 residues. Deletions cut 0 bases from V and 6 bases from J, with 6 bases between. Germline V gene data show CDR1 as SGDLS and CDR2 as YYNGEE. CDR3 loop: CASSVARDGYTF. The CDR3 DNA reads TGTGCCAGCAGCGTAGCCCGAGATGGCTACACCTTC.

This chain uses TRBV7-9 with TRBJ2-2; 9 nucleotides match TRBD1. The junction had 8 bases not matched to a gene; V was cut back by 6 bases and J by 9 bases. CDR3 length: 14 residues. Germline V lookup: CDR1 SEHNR, CDR2 FQNEAQ (reference sequence). The chain's CDR3 is CASSHGTGPRELFF. DNA of the CDR3: TGTGCCAGCAGTCACGGGACAGGGCCACGGGAGCTGTTTTTT.

As regards this clone: The sample holds other DNA sequences that translate to the same CDR3. The chain links TRBV19 to TRBJ2-1; a weak D match, TRBD2 (5 bases). The length of the CDR3 is 13 residues. Germline lookup yields CDR1 LNHDA and CDR2 SQIVND (reference sequence). The germline V and J ends were trimmed by 5 bases and 4 bases, with 9 bases remaining between them. CDR3 bases: TGTGCCAGTAGTCCCGGGATTTACAATGAGCAGTTCTTC. It translates to CASSPGIYNEQFF.

The chain has TRBV19 and TRBJ1-2; unclear D gene. Germline values: CDR1 LNHDA, CDR2 SQIVND (reference sequence). The CDR3 covers 16 residues. Trimming removed 3 bases at V and 1 base at J, with 15 bases between. The CDR3 reads CASSISGNGVNYGYTF. The CDR3 bases are TGTGCCAGTAGTATCTCGGGGAATGGGGTTAACTATGGCTACACCTTC.

This clone occurred once. The rearrangement uses TRBV30 and TRBJ1-2, with D perhaps TRBD1 (6 bases). V lost 3 bases, J lost 4 bases, and 18 bases lay in between. There are 15 residues in the CDR3. Germline CDR1 reads GTSNPN; CDR2 reads SVGIG (reference sequence). CDR3 in amino acids: CAWSDGPGQIYGYTF. The DNA of the CDR3 is TGTGCCTGGAGCGACGGACCCGGACAGATCTATGGCTACACCTTC.

The chain links TRBV4-1 to TRBJ2-2, with D perhaps matching TRBD2 (6 bases). The CDR3 length is 15 residues. The V gene lost 1 base and the J gene lost 5 bases, with 11 bases spanning the gap. The V gene's germline CDR1 is MGHRA and CDR2 YSYEKL. The DNA of the CDR3 is TGCGCCAGCAGCCAAGGCTGGGGGAGGACCGGGGAGCTGTTTTTT. Translating gives CASSQGWGRTGELFF.

V and J are TRBV5-6 and TRBJ2-4; D is possibly TRBD1 (5 bases). Germline V gene lookup returns CDR1 SGHDT and CDR2 YYEEEE. This CDR3 spans 12 amino acids. V gave up 4 bases and J gave up 7 bases, with 9 bases separating them. CDR3 nucleotide sequence: TGTGCCAGCAGCGTCAACAGGAACATTCAGTACTTC. It translates to CASSVNRNIQYF.

The chain is built from TRBV4-1 and TRBJ2-1; tentative D call: TRBD2 (5 bases). Trimming cost V 1 base and J 8 bases, with 21 bases left between them. Per the germline V gene, CDR1 is MGHRA and CDR2 is YSYEKL. The CDR3 covers 17 residues. Written as DNA, the CDR3 is TGCGCCAGCAGCCAAGGAGGTTTGGCTAGCCTCCGCGATGAGCAGTTCTTC. Amino acids: CASSQGGLASLRDEQFF.

This chain uses TRBV7-9 with TRBJ2-3; 7 bases match TRBD2. This CDR3 contains 16 residues. Trimming at V came to 1 base and at J to 1 base, leaving 5 bases not matched to a gene. Germline V gene lookup returns CDR1 SEHNR and CDR2 FQNEAQ (reference sequence). CDR3 nucleotide sequence: TGTGCCAGCAGCTTAGGTGCGGGAGCGGGCACAGATACGCAGTATTTT. Residues: CASSLGAGAGTDTQYF.

CDR3 amino acids: CASRDDREVGNEQFF. The CDR3 bases are TGCGCCAGCAGGGATGACAGGGAAGTGGGCAATGAGCAGTTCTTC. The chain couples TRBV10-1 to TRBJ2-1; 7 nucleotides align to TRBD1. The CDR3 runs 15 residues. Germline lookup yields CDR1 WNHNN and CDR2 SYGVQD (reference sequence). V was pared by 6 bases and J by 6 bases, with 11 bases of the junction left unmatched.

This chain uses TRBV7-2 with TRBJ1-2; 8 nucleotides line up with TRBD1. The germline V gene has CDR1 SGHTA and CDR2 FQGNSA. The CDR3 runs to 16 residues. Germline trimming cut 1 base from V and 11 bases from J; bases unmatched to any gene: 15. CDR3 nucleotide sequence: TGTGCCAGCAGCTTAGTCATGCAGGGGGCACGTTCAGGGTACACCTTC. It yields the protein CASSLVMQGARSGYTF.

This chain links TRBV11-2 with TRBJ1-2, with D possibly TRBD1 on 5 matching bases. This CDR3 region has 15 residues. V lost 5 bases and J lost 3, with 16 bases in between. Germline CDR1 reads SGHAT; CDR2 reads FQNNGV. In DNA form, the CDR3 reads TGTGCCAGCAGCCCCCGCAGGGACTCTGACTATGGCTACACCTTC. This codes for CASSPRRDSDYGYTF.